These 3 T cell receptor beta chains were sequenced from one sample in a study of T cell repertoires in cytomegalovirus infection. TCRdb recomputed calls from the reads with MiXCR, one row per CDR3 protein. The sample yields 650,000 to 900,000 distinct CDR3 sequences, 25% to 30% seen once. For these TCRs, the target antigens are not known. The input for sequencing was cultured CD8+ T cells from PBMCs, taken from culture after CMV antigen stimulation. These receptors were taken from a human donor in good health (CMV status not recorded). Some clones in this sample may be carry-over from other donors' samples.

This clonotype was observed a handful of times. V is TRBV6-8 and J is TRBJ1-1; D not certain. The CDR3 consists of 13 residues. Trimming removed 6 bases at V and 1 base at J, with 9 bases between. Germline V gene lookup returns CDR1 MNHGY and CDR2 SAAAGT. Written as DNA, the CDR3 is TGTGCCAGCAGCATATTCACGAACACTGAAGCTTTCTTT. It specifies CASSIFTNTEAFF.

In its sample, this clonotype was seen many times. The V gene is TRBV7-2, the J gene TRBJ1-5, with TRBD1 matching over 9 bases. CDR3 size: 15 residues. J lost 4 bases, V lost 6 bases, and 7 bases had no gene match. CDR1 is SGHTA, CDR2 FQGNSA, per germline. CDR3 residues: CASRPTGTGNQPQHF. DNA of the CDR3: TGTGCCAGCAGACCCACCGGGACAGGGAATCAGCCCCAGCATTTT. Full variable domain (missing parts from reference TRBV7-2 and TRBJ1-5): GAGVSQSPSNKVTEKGKDVELRCDPISGHTALYWYRQSLGQGLEFLIYFQGNSAPDKSGLPSDRFSAERTGGSVSTLTIQRTQQEDSAVYLCASRPTGTGNQPQHFGDGTRLSIL.

The chain joins TRBV19 to TRBJ2-2; D may be TRBD1 (8 bases). CDR1 and CDR2 (germline): LNHDA, SQIVND (reference sequence). The CDR3 sequence is 13 residues long. In DNA, the CDR3 is TGTGTCCAGTACAGGGGGGGTCCCGGGGAGCTGTTTTTT. Its protein is CVQYRGGPGELFF.